Below, 17 T cell receptor beta chains from the same sample are listed, as sequenced in a study of CD8+ T cells in alopecia areata (dated 2018 in TCRdb). Taken with the paper, the label for time point translates to: baseline before oral tofacitinib. Library prep was done by the immunoSEQ multiplex PCR assay. RNA was extracted from all samples and reverse transcribed into cDNA as template for TCR sequencing. TCRdb limited this immuneACCESS table to in-frame rearrangements with V and J called. A share of clones is missing; checked studies link under half to unresolved V genes, and the rest is unexplained. The sample records 160,000 or so clones, approximately 53% of which are singletons. The ten largest clones represent just under 20% of the sample. Sequenced material: CD8+ T cells sorted from blood, taken at week 0. These receptors all stem from a human donor with alopecia areata.

This clone has a handful of counts. A far larger clone is just one base off, so this is likely a read error. The rearrangement links TRBV6-5 to TRBJ2-3, with 10 bases aligning to TRBD2. The junction had 1 base not matched to a gene; V was cut back by 5 bases and J by 2 bases. The CDR3 has 14 amino acids. CDR1 MNHEY and CDR2 SVGAGI come from the germline V gene. The CDR3: CASSSGGATDTQYF. In DNA form, the CDR3 reads TGTGCCAGCAGTAGCGGGGGGGCCACAGATACGCAGTATTTT.

The chain uses TRBV27 and TRBJ2-1; D is perhaps TRBD2 (5 bases). The CDR3 is made up of 11 amino acids. The V gene's germline CDR1 is MNHEY and CDR2 SMNVEV (reference sequence). V lost 5 bases to trimming and J lost 9 bases, with 8 bases between them. The CDR3 sequence is CASSVGSEQFF. The DNA for the CDR3 is TGTGCCAGCAGTGTTGGGAGTGAGCAGTTCTTC.

V usage is TRBV2 and J usage is TRBJ1-2; D ambiguous. The CDR3 runs to 15 residues. The V gene lost 7 bases and the J gene lost 4 bases, with 19 bases spanning the gap. CDR1 and CDR2 from the germline V gene are SNHLY and FYNNEI. The CDR3 protein is CASNVEEGVPYGYTF. The CDR3 nucleotides read TGTGCCAGCAACGTTGAAGAGGGAGTCCCCTATGGCTACACCTTC.

The gene calls are TRBV29-1 and TRBJ2-5; 8 bases agree with TRBD1. This CDR3 contains 17 residues. The trim removed 2 bases at V and 3 bases at J, leaving 14 bases unmatched. Germline V gene data show CDR1 as SQVTM and CDR2 as ANQGSEA. The CDR3 bases are TGCAGCGTTGAACCAAGACAGGGGATAATCTTGGAAGAGACCCAGTACTTC. Residues: CSVEPRQGIILEETQYF.

The chain carries TRBV30 and TRBJ2-1; D is uncertain. CDR1 and CDR2 from the germline V gene are GTSNPN and SVGIG (reference sequence). This CDR3 has 12 residues. V lost 1 base and J lost 6, with 7 bases in between. The CDR3 region has the DNA TGTGCCTGGAGTGGGGGAATCAATGAGCAGTTCTTC. Protein product: CAWSGGINEQFF.

The V gene is TRBV5-1, the J gene TRBJ2-5; D is perhaps TRBD2 (5 bases). The V end lost 5 bases, the J end lost 2 bases, and 28 bases lay between the germline ends. Per the germline V gene, CDR1 is SGHRS and CDR2 is YFSETQ. This CDR3 has 19 residues. This CDR3 reads CASSLPWRTGSTVQETQYF. For the CDR3, the DNA is TGCGCCAGCAGTTTGCCTTGGCGTACGGGGAGTACAGTTCAAGAGACCCAGTACTTC.

In its sample, this clone was seen a few times. This sequence joins TRBV14 and TRBJ1-1, with 10 positions matching TRBD1. The CDR3 runs to 15 residues. Trimming at V came to 2 bases and at J to 8 bases, leaving 8 bases not matched to a gene. Germline V gives CDR1 SGHDN, CDR2 FVKESK. This chain's CDR3 is CASSQNKWDRGEAFF. CDR3 bases: TGTGCCAGCAGCCAAAATAAATGGGACAGGGGAGAAGCTTTCTTT.

The rearrangement links TRBV27 to TRBJ2-3; unclear D gene. The length of the CDR3 is 13 residues. Trimming pared 4 bases from V and 8 bases from J, leaving 13 bases between. Germline V gene data show CDR1 as MNHEY and CDR2 as SMNVEV (reference sequence). The CDR3 DNA reads as TGTGCCAGCAGTTGGAGACCGGGCCGTACGCAGTATTTT. The encoded protein is CASSWRPGRTQYF.

The J gene is TRBJ1-4, the V gene TRBV9; D uncertain. The V and J ends lost 2 bases and 3 bases respectively, with 5 bases between them. Germline V gene lookup returns CDR1 SGDLS and CDR2 YYNGEE. This CDR3 is built from 13 residues. The CDR3 spells CASSVHANEKLFF. The CDR3 DNA reads as TGTGCCAGCAGCGTTCACGCTAATGAAAAACTGTTTTTT.

The chain carries TRBV23-1 and TRBJ1-5, with D uncertain. TRBV23-1 is an ORF for which the function is uncertain. V gave up 10 bases and J gave up 7 bases, with 17 bases separating them. This CDR3 region has 13 residues. CDR3 amino acids: CANWASPRQPQHF. The DNA for the CDR3 is TGCGCCAATTGGGCCAGCCCAAGACAGCCCCAGCATTTT.

The V and J genes are TRBV29-1 and TRBJ1-1; TRBD1 aligns across 9 bases. The CDR3 contains 13 residues. Trimming at V came to 6 bases and at J to 6 bases, leaving 8 bases not matched to a gene. CDR1 is SQVTM, CDR2 ANQGSEA, per germline. The CDR3 bases are TGCAGCGTCGTAGGACAGGGGATGGCTGAAGCTTTCTTT. Its translation is CSVVGQGMAEAFF.

The rearrangement joins TRBV29-1 to TRBJ1-2; 9 bases align to TRBD1. This CDR3 has 13 residues. Losses at the gene ends were 6 bases for V and 3 bases for J; bases not matched to a gene: 5. Germline V gene sequence: CDR1 SQVTM, CDR2 ANQGSEA. CDR3 protein: CSVARDRDYGYTF. As DNA, the CDR3 is TGCAGCGTCGCCCGGGACAGGGACTATGGCTACACCTTC.

J is TRBJ2-1 and V is TRBV30; the match to TRBD1 covers 7 bases. Germline V gene lookup returns CDR1 GTSNPN and CDR2 SVGIG (reference sequence). The CDR3 length is 14 residues. With V trimmed by 3 bases and J by 4 bases, 6 bases remained unmatched. CDR3 bases: TGTGCCTGGAGCCCCGGGACAGCATACAATGAGCAGTTCTTC. The encoded protein is CAWSPGTAYNEQFF.

The genes are TRBV4-1 and TRBJ1-4; D uncertain. Trimming shortened V by 1 base and J by 0 bases, and 6 bases separated the two germline ends. Germline-derived CDR1 and CDR2 are MGHRA and YSYEKL. The CDR3 runs to 15 residues. CDR3 nucleotide sequence: TGCGCCAGCAGCCAAGTGGTTGCAACTAATGAAAAACTGTTTTTT. As protein: CASSQVVATNEKLFF.

The chain couples TRBV4-3 to TRBJ1-2, with 9 bases that match TRBD1. The CDR3 is 15 residues long. Germline values: CDR1 LGHNA, CDR2 YSLEER. Losses at the gene ends were 1 base for V and 4 bases for J; bases not matched to a gene: 4. The CDR3 is CASSQGDRDPYGYTF. In DNA form, the CDR3 reads TGCGCCAGCAGCCAAGGGGACAGGGATCCCTATGGCTACACCTTC.

This rearrangement joins TRBV5-1 to TRBJ2-2, with D possibly being TRBD1 (6 bases). Per the germline V gene, CDR1 is SGHRS and CDR2 is YFSETQ. The CDR3 consists of 15 residues. Trimming removed 1 base from V and 5 bases from J, with 12 bases in between. The CDR3 loop reads CASSLKQGSTGELFF. The CDR3 region has the DNA TGCGCCAGCAGCTTGAAACAGGGCTCGACCGGGGAGCTGTTTTTT.

V gene TRBV7-9 combines with J gene TRBJ1-1, with D tentatively TRBD1 (5 bases). From germline, CDR1 is SEHNR and CDR2 FQNEAQ (reference sequence). With 4 bases removed from V and 1 base from J, the gap between germline ends came to 10 bases. This CDR3 region has 14 residues. The CDR3 region is CASSWGFGNTEAFF. The CDR3 region has the DNA TGTGCCAGCAGCTGGGGCTTTGGGAACACTGAAGCTTTCTTT.